Listed here is a single T cell receptor beta chain. The target antigen is unknown. Recipients received nonmyeloablative bone marrow transplants from related graft donors, with transient mixed chimerism. The sample originates from a study of Tregs in tolerant kidney transplant recipients. The study, taken as a whole, reports: No direct test of biological reproducibility was done here.

Trimming shortened V by 2 bases and J by 5 bases, and 10 bases separated the two germline ends. This CDR3 is built from 13 residues. The germline CDR1 and CDR2 sequences are MNHEY and SVGAGI. Clones were sequenced by immunoSEQ multiplex PCR, and TCRdb holds only the in-frame ones, with some missing. Seen here are approximately 60,000 clones, about 90% observed once, and the top ten hold around 4%. This receptor was obtained from a human patient who received a combined kidney and bone marrow transplant. The T cells may partly be graft donor cells. The sample here was CD4+ T cells from blood (PBMCs), taken 6 months after the transplant. This chain connects TRBV6-5 to TRBJ2-7; D remains unclear. The CDR3 region is CASSYLKRDEQYF. The CDR3 bases are TGTGCCAGCAGTTACCTTAAACGGGACGAGCAGTACTTC.